This passage covers 5 T cell receptor beta chains from one sample sequenced in a study of blood T cell repertoires in COVID-19. The assay was immunoSEQ multiplex PCR, and TCRdb's table has in-frame clones only and misses some. The sample consists of about 180,000 clones, 75% to 90% of them appearing once. Sequenced sample: peripheral blood. These receptors all stem from a woman in her 70s with COVID-19, enrolled during active disease.

The genes are TRBV28 and TRBJ2-5, with 13 bases fitting TRBD2. J gave up 5 bases and V 5 bases, and 5 bases lay outside the gene matches. The CDR3 contains 15 residues. Germline assignment: CDR1 MDHEN and CDR2 SYDVKM. CDR3 coding DNA: TGTGCCAGCAGTGCCGGACTAGCGGGAGCGGAGACCCAGTACTTC. Translating it yields CASSAGLAGAETQYF.

This clone has a single count. This specimen includes other DNA sequences encoding the same CDR3. CDR3 nucleotide sequence: TGTGCCAGCTCACCGGGACTAGACAATGAGCAGTTCTTC. This sequence encodes CASSPGLDNEQFF. The chain carries TRBV18 and TRBJ2-1, with 8 bases matching TRBD2. Trimming removed 3 bases from V and 5 bases from J; junction bases left unmatched: 0. The CDR3 is made up of 13 amino acids. Germline CDR1 is KGHSH and CDR2 is LQKENI.

This sequence joins TRBV27 and TRBJ2-1, with D possibly TRBD2 on 6 matching bases. Germline V gene lookup returns CDR1 MNHEY and CDR2 SMNVEV (reference sequence). V dropped 1 base and J dropped 7 bases, with 14 bases sitting between them. The CDR3 has 15 residues. In DNA, the CDR3 is TGTGCCAGCAGTTTATTGGCGGGACTGGGAAATGAGCAGTTCTTC. It encodes CASSLLAGLGNEQFF.

This rearrangement joins TRBV6-5 to TRBJ2-2; the D gene is possibly TRBD2 (6 bases). Germline-derived CDR1 and CDR2 are MNHEY and SVGAGI. V gave up 2 bases and J gave up 5 bases, with 12 bases separating them. The CDR3 is 15 amino acids. CDR3 sequence reads: CASSYGNAGTGELFF. In DNA, the CDR3 is TGTGCCAGCAGTTACGGGAACGCGGGGACCGGGGAGCTGTTTTTT.

This clone occurred a few times. V is TRBV18 and J is TRBJ1-2, with 7 bases that match TRBD1. V dropped 5 bases and J dropped 4; count of bases not matched to a gene: 4. The CDR3 is made up of 13 amino acids. Germline V gives CDR1 KGHSH, CDR2 LQKENI. In nucleotides, the CDR3 is TGTGCCAGCTCAATCCCAGGGGGCTATGGCTACACCTTC. Its translation: CASSIPGGYGYTF.